This T cell receptor (beta chain) was captured by sequencing in a study of T cell responses to AZD1222 COVID-19 vaccine. Germline loops: CDR1 SGHNT, CDR2 YYREEE (reference sequence). This CDR3 region has 14 residues. With V trimmed by 3 bases and J by 7 bases, 5 bases remained unmatched. The protocol was immunoSEQ multiplex PCR, while the TCRdb copy is restricted to in-frame clones and leaves out a portion. The repertoire has under 150,000 clones, approximately 91% of them found once; the top ten carry around 2.1%. This rearrangement joins TRBV5-4 to TRBJ2-1, with TRBD2 identical over 9 bases. Specimen: peripheral blood, collected 28 days after the second AZD1222 dose. The source is an adult who received the AZD1222 COVID-19 vaccine. The CDR3 is CASSWPTSGNEQFF. CDR3 bases: TGTGCCAGCAGCTGGCCGACTAGCGGAAATGAGCAGTTCTTC.